This T cell receptor beta chain was observed in a study of CD8+ T cells in alopecia areata. Study at large: Treated patients took oral tofacitinib at 5 to 10 mg twice daily. Findings and limits, study-wide: Lesional scalp displayed greater clonality than normal scalp, most notably in alopecia totalis/universalis.

J gave up 5 bases and V 2 bases, and 6 bases lay outside the gene matches. The CDR3 extends over 14 amino acids. Germline V CDR1 and CDR2: GTSNPN, SVGIG (reference sequence). With respect to this clone: The antigen is unknown.

Lesional scalp punch biopsies and peripheral blood were collected from alopecia areata patients. Once RNA had been extracted, it was reverse transcribed into cDNA to act as the sequencing template. Data came from immunoSEQ multiplex PCR; TCRdb stores just in-frame clones and leaves some out. The sample has 75,000 to 100,000 clones; 41% are singletons. V and J are TRBV30 and TRBJ2-3; 8 bases are shared with TRBD2. Sample: CD4+ T cells sorted from blood. This sequence was found in a human donor with alopecia areata. The CDR3 here is CAWSPGGPVDTQYF. The CDR3 coding sequence is TGTGCCTGGAGTCCGGGGGGGCCCGTAGATACGCAGTATTTT.